The clone carrying this TCR beta chain was found a few times. The antigen remains unidentified. Germline-derived CDR1 and CDR2 are SGHTA and FQGNSA. The ends lost 4 bases at V and 3 bases at J; junction bases unmatched: 1. This CDR3 region has 14 residues. The source of the sample is a study of T cell repertoires in cytomegalovirus infection. Study-wide background: Carrying CMV and the relevant HLA type showed in public TCR beta signatures. Study-wide findings and caveats: Dominating the ex vivo response were TCR beta clonotypes that were CMV-specific and HLA-C-restricted.

From the reads, TCRdb called clonotypes with MiXCR, one entry per CDR3 protein. The sample consists of around 130,000 distinct CDR3 sequences, about 24% of them appearing once. This TCR was recovered from a human donor in good health (CMV status not recorded). Some clones in this sample may be carry-over from other donors' samples. V and J are TRBV7-2 and TRBJ2-7; 12 bases line up with TRBD2. Material for sequencing was PBMCs, sequenced either directly or after in vitro stimulation (not recorded which). CDR3 DNA: TGTGCCAGCAGCTCACTAGCGGGAGGCTACGAGCAGTACTTC. Translating it yields CASSSLAGGYEQYF.